The 26 T cell receptor beta chains presented below share a single source sample, sequenced in a study of immune evolution from preneoplasia to lung adenocarcinoma. The method was immunoSEQ multiplex PCR; TCRdb's version includes in-frame clones alone and lacks a portion of them. This table has fewer than 5,500 clones, roughly 83% appearing once. The sequenced sample was FFPE minimally invasive lung adenocarcinoma tissue. Every receptor here comes from a person aged 60-79 years with lung adenocarcinoma.

The rearrangement joins TRBV18 to TRBJ2-3, with 12 bases matching TRBD2. Germline V gene lookup returns CDR1 KGHSH and CDR2 LQKENI. The CDR3 has 17 residues. Trimming at V came to 2 bases and at J to 2 bases, leaving 5 bases not matched to a gene. Here the CDR3 DNA reads TGTGCCAGCTCACCAGCCGGACTAGCGGGGATCACAGATACGCAGTATTTT. It translates to CASSPAGLAGITDTQYF.

V is TRBV19 and J is TRBJ2-3; D is undetermined. The CDR3 loop spans 14 amino acids. Trimming removed 4 bases at V and 1 base at J, with 9 bases between. Germline CDR1 LNHDA, CDR2 SQIVND (reference sequence). As DNA, the CDR3 is TGTGCCAGTAGTACAGCGTATGGCACAGATACGCAGTATTTT. Translation gives CASSTAYGTDTQYF.

The chain recombines TRBV9 with TRBJ2-7; D unclear. In germline, CDR1 is SGDLS, CDR2 YYNGEE. CDR3 length equals 13 residues. The V gene lost 0 bases and the J gene lost 7 bases, with 11 bases spanning the gap. The CDR3 DNA follows: TGTGCCAGCAGCGTAGCATGGGCTGGGGAGCAGTACTTC. It yields the protein CASSVAWAGEQYF. Complete variable domain (other parts from reference TRBV9 and TRBJ2-7): DSGVTQTPKHLITATGQRVTLRCSPRSGDLSVYWYQQSLDQGLQFLIQYYNGEERAKGNILERFSAQQFPDLHSELNLSSLELGDSALYFCASSVAWAGEQYFGPGTRLTVT.

The chain links TRBV5-4 to TRBJ1-5; perhaps TRBD1 as D (5 bases). Trimming shortened V by 3 bases and J by 3 bases, and 13 bases separated the two germline ends. From germline, CDR1 is SGHNT and CDR2 YYREEE (reference sequence). The CDR3 loop spans 15 amino acids. The CDR3 nucleotides read TGTGCCAGCAGCTCAGGGCCCACACTCAATCAGCCCCAGCATTTT. Translating gives CASSSGPTLNQPQHF. Using reference TRBV5-4 and TRBJ1-5 for the parts outside the CDR3, the full variable domain is ETGVTQSPTHLIKTRGQQVTLRCSSQSGHNTVSWYQQALGQGPQFIFQYYREEENGRGNFPPRFSGLQFPNYSSELNVNALELDDSALYLCASSSGPTLNQPQHFGDGTRLSIL.

V and J are TRBV10-3 and TRBJ2-3; D remains unclear. Germline CDR1 is ENHRY and CDR2 is SYGVKD. V was cut by 6 bases and J by 0 bases, with 10 bases left in between. CDR3 length equals 14 residues. The CDR3 is CAISYDISTDTQYF. CDR3 coding DNA: TGTGCCATCAGCTACGACATCAGCACAGATACGCAGTATTTT.

This clone has only a few counts. The J gene is TRBJ2-7, the V gene TRBV7-2, with D perhaps assigned TRBD1 or TRBD2 (5 bases each). This CDR3 contains 15 residues. Trimming removed 1 base from V and 0 bases from J, with 10 bases in between. CDR1 is SGHTA, CDR2 FQGNSA, per germline. The CDR3 here is CASSLGGAGSYEQYF. The CDR3, as DNA: TGTGCCAGCAGCTTAGGAGGGGCCGGCTCCTACGAGCAGTACTTC. Together with reference TRBV7-2 and TRBJ2-7, the CDR3 gives the full variable domain: GAGVSQSPSNKVTEKGKDVELRCDPISGHTALYWYRQSLGQGLEFLIYFQGNSAPDKSGLPSDRFSAERTGGSVSTLTIQRTQQEDSAVYLCASSLGGAGSYEQYFGPGTRLTVT.

V is TRBV6-1 and J is TRBJ2-1; tentative D call: TRBD1 (6 bases). The CDR3 runs 13 residues. Germline V gene lookup returns CDR1 MNHNS and CDR2 SASEGT. The V gene lost 7 bases and the J gene lost 9 bases, with 16 bases spanning the gap. In DNA form, the CDR3 reads TGTGCCAGCAAAAGACAGGACCCCCCTGAGCAGTTCTTC. Its protein product is CASKRQDPPEQFF.

This clone was recorded only once. This chain links TRBV11-2 with TRBJ1-5; D possibly corresponds to TRBD1 (6 bases). The germline V and J ends were trimmed by 1 base and 1 base, with 8 bases remaining between them. This CDR3 region has 15 residues. CDR1 is SGHAT and CDR2 is FQNNGV in the germline V gene. The CDR3 DNA follows: TGTGCCAGCAGCTTAGCAGGGGCGAGCAATCAGCCCCAGCATTTT. It specifies CASSLAGASNQPQHF. The variable domain in full, completed from reference TRBV11-2 and TRBJ1-5, reads EAGVAQSPRYKIIEKRQSVAFWCNPISGHATLYWYQQILGQGPKLLIQFQNNGVVDDSQLPKDRFSAERLKGVDSTLKIQPAKLEDSAVYLCASSLAGASNQPQHFGDGTRLSIL.

The genes are TRBV5-1 and TRBJ1-1, with a possible D match to TRBD1 (6 bases). Looked up from germline, CDR1 is SGHRS and CDR2 is YFSETQ. V lost 1 base to trimming and J lost 1 base, with 8 bases between them. The CDR3 totals 14 residues. The CDR3, as DNA: TGCGCCAGCAGCTTGCGGGGACAGAACACTGAAGCTTTCTTT. Its translation: CASSLRGQNTEAFF.

This chain connects TRBV9 to TRBJ2-5; D gene ambiguous. Trimming cost V 3 bases and J 1 base, with 7 bases left between them. CDR1 is SGDLS and CDR2 is YYNGEE in the germline V gene. The CDR3 has 13 amino acids. CDR3: CASSALGQETQYF. In nucleotides, the CDR3 is TGTGCCAGCAGCGCGCTCGGCCAAGAGACCCAGTACTTC.

The chain joins TRBV7-9 to TRBJ2-1; D call uncertain. The CDR3 sequence is 15 residues long. In germline, CDR1 is SEHNR, CDR2 FQNEAQ (reference sequence). V was shortened by 0 bases and J by 5 bases, with 11 bases between the two germline ends. As DNA, the CDR3 is TGTGCCAGCAGCTTAGCGCTAGGTCTCAACAATGAGCAGTTCTTC. This sequence encodes CASSLALGLNNEQFF.

This sequence joins TRBV30 and TRBJ2-3; the D gene is possibly TRBD1 (6 bases). The CDR3 has 12 amino acids. Germline V gene lookup returns CDR1 GTSNPN and CDR2 SVGIG (reference sequence). The V end lost 8 bases, the J end lost 6 bases, and 15 bases lay between the germline ends. The CDR3 nucleotides are TGTGCCGGGGGATCACAGGGCGATACGCAGTATTTT. It is translated as CAGGSQGDTQYF.

The chain carries TRBV4-3 and TRBJ2-1; D gene uncertain. The CDR3 has 11 residues. Looked up from germline, CDR1 is LGHNA and CDR2 is YSLEER. V was cut by 4 bases and J by 5 bases, with 3 bases left in between. CDR3 protein: CASSRDNEQFF. CDR3 nucleotide sequence: TGCGCCAGCAGCCGGGACAATGAGCAGTTCTTC.

The rearrangement links TRBV5-1 to TRBJ2-3; TRBD2 aligns across 11 bases. The junction had 5 bases not matched to a gene; V was cut back by 4 bases and J by 1 base. The CDR3 consists of 16 residues. Germline lookup yields CDR1 SGHRS and CDR2 YFSETQ. The CDR3 DNA reads TGCGCCAGCAGCCCTAGACTAGCGGGGCGCACAGATACGCAGTATTTT. Translated, it gives CASSPRLAGRTDTQYF.

The chain couples TRBV11-2 to TRBJ2-2; D is ambiguous. CDR1 is SGHAT, CDR2 FQNNGV, per germline. V was pared by 2 bases and J by 3 bases, with 7 bases between. The CDR3 covers 14 residues. CDR3 nucleotide sequence: TGTGCCAGCAGCTTAACCCTTGACACCGGGGAGCTGTTTTTT. It specifies CASSLTLDTGELFF. Variable domain in full (rest from reference TRBV11-2 and TRBJ2-2): EAGVAQSPRYKIIEKRQSVAFWCNPISGHATLYWYQQILGQGPKLLIQFQNNGVVDDSQLPKDRFSAERLKGVDSTLKIQPAKLEDSAVYLCASSLTLDTGELFFGEGSRLTVL.

This clone was seen a single time. The gene calls are TRBV5-1 and TRBJ2-3; D remains ambiguous. Germline V gene lookup returns CDR1 SGHRS and CDR2 YFSETQ. V was shortened by 0 bases and J by 5 bases, with 7 bases between the two germline ends. The CDR3 runs 13 residues. The CDR3 protein is CASSLAAKDTQYF. The CDR3 DNA reads TGCGCCAGCAGCTTGGCAGCAAAAGATACGCAGTATTTT. Full variable domain (rest looked up from reference TRBV5-1 and TRBJ2-3): KAGVTQTPRYLIKTRGQQVTLSCSPISGHRSVSWYQQTPGQGLQFLFEYFSETQRNKGNFPGRFSGRQFSNSRSEMNVSTLELGDSALYLCASSLAAKDTQYFGPGTRLTVL.

In nucleotides, the CDR3 is TGTGCCAGCAGTGTCGCCGGGACAGGGTTTTCAGATACGCAGTATTTT. Its protein is CASSVAGTGFSDTQYF. The chain recombines TRBV28 with TRBJ2-3, with TRBD1 matching 9 bases. The J segment lost 4 bases and the V segment lost 5 bases, leaving 10 bases of the junction unmatched. Germline V gene data show CDR1 as MDHEN and CDR2 as SYDVKM. The CDR3 runs 16 residues.

This clone has more than one count but fewer than ten. This sample also contains other DNA sequences that code for the same CDR3. The rearrangement uses TRBV19 and TRBJ1-1; D gene uncertain. CDR3 length equals 14 residues. Trimming took 4 bases from V and 0 from J, leaving 9 bases between them. Germline loops: CDR1 LNHDA, CDR2 SQIVND (reference sequence). This CDR3 is CASSTGLLNTEAFF. The CDR3 nucleotides read TGTGCCAGTAGTACCGGACTGTTGAACACTGAAGCTTTCTTT.

This CDR3 reads CASSWTGPRVQDTQYF. The CDR3 DNA sequence: TGCGCCAGCAGCTGGACGGGACCGAGGGTCCAAGATACGCAGTATTTT. J is TRBJ2-3 and V is TRBV5-1; possibly TRBD1 or TRBD2 for D (5 bases each). The germline V and J ends were trimmed by 3 bases and 5 bases, with 19 bases remaining between them. The CDR3 has 16 amino acids. The germline gives CDR1 SGHRS, CDR2 YFSETQ.

This chain connects TRBV30 to TRBJ1-4; 9 nucleotides match TRBD1. The J segment lost 5 bases and the V segment lost 1 base, leaving 5 bases of the junction unmatched. Germline CDR1 GTSNPN, CDR2 SVGIG (reference sequence). This CDR3 is built from 15 residues. CDR3 protein: CAWSEIGTGNEKLFF. CDR3 coding DNA: TGTGCCTGGAGTGAAATTGGGACAGGGAATGAAAAACTGTTTTTT.

The DNA of the CDR3 is TGTGCCAGCAGCTTAGAGGGGGGCGGCTCCTACGAGCAGTACTTC. This translates into CASSLEGGGSYEQYF. The chain links TRBV7-8 to TRBJ2-7, with D perhaps being TRBD1 or TRBD2 (6 bases each). Germline V gives CDR1 SGHVS, CDR2 FQNEAQ. This CDR3 contains 15 residues. V was trimmed by 1 base and J by 0 bases, leaving 10 bases between them.

The CDR3 nucleotides read TGTGCCAGCAGGACTATCGGGGGGTATGGCTACACCTTC. This sequence encodes CASRTIGGYGYTF. The chain joins TRBV28 to TRBJ1-2, with TRBD1 as a possible D gene (5 bases). The CDR3 has 13 amino acids. Germline V gives CDR1 MDHEN, CDR2 SYDVKM. Trimming removed 6 bases from V and 5 bases from J, with 13 bases in between.

The chain uses TRBV6-5 and TRBJ2-5; no clear D. Per the germline V gene, CDR1 is MNHEY and CDR2 is SVGAGI. The V end lost 8 bases, the J end lost 2 bases, and 6 bases lay between the germline ends. This CDR3 has 11 amino acids. The CDR3 coding sequence is TGTGCCAGCGAACAGCAAGAGACCCAGTACTTC. Amino acid sequence: CASEQQETQYF.

This clone was found once. The rearrangement uses TRBV7-2 and TRBJ2-7; 7 nucleotides line up with TRBD1. The germline gives CDR1 SGHTA, CDR2 FQGNSA. V lost 1 base, J lost 0 bases, and 6 bases stayed unmatched. This CDR3 has 16 amino acids. CDR3 sequence: CASSLVVGQYSYEQYF. In nucleotides, the CDR3 is TGTGCCAGCAGCTTAGTAGTGGGACAGTACTCCTACGAGCAGTACTTC.

This clone appeared a single time. The chain carries TRBV23-1 and TRBJ2-5; TRBD2 matches at 9 bases. TRBV23-1 carries the ORF label, with uncertain function. This CDR3 has 16 amino acids. V was pared by 3 bases and J by 7 bases, with 12 bases of the junction left unmatched. The CDR3 DNA is TGCGCCAGCAGTCATCTACTAGCGGGTAGCGAGGGGACCCAGTACTTC. Amino acids: CASSHLLAGSEGTQYF.

V is TRBV5-4 and J is TRBJ2-7, with D unclear. Trimming took 0 bases from V and 3 from J, leaving 7 bases between them. Germline loops: CDR1 SGHNT, CDR2 YYREEE (reference sequence). The CDR3 consists of 13 residues. The CDR3 DNA follows: TGTGCCAGCAGCTTGGGGCCACTCTACGAGCAGTACTTC. The encoded protein is CASSLGPLYEQYF.